These 17 T cell receptor beta chains were sequenced from one sample in a study of T cell repertoires in cytomegalovirus infection. TCRdb itself ran the reads through MiXCR, one entry per CDR3 protein. The table includes about 260,000 distinct CDR3 sequences, 12% to 15% detected once. Input material: PBMCs. All receptors derive from a human donor in good health (CMV status not recorded). Some clones in this sample may be carry-over from other donors' samples.

The chain carries TRBV20-1 and TRBJ1-1; perhaps TRBD1 as D (6 bases). Germline lookup yields CDR1 DFQATT and CDR2 SNEGSKA (reference sequence). This CDR3 contains 13 residues. The V gene lost 6 bases and the J gene lost 1 base, with 12 bases spanning the gap. The CDR3 is CSARQDSNTEAFF. CDR3 bases: TGCAGTGCCAGACAGGACTCGAACACTGAAGCTTTCTTT.

This clonotype was counted a few times. The DNA for the CDR3 is TGTGCCAGCAGCCGGACTAGCGGGAGTGTGAATGAGCAGTTCTTC. Translation: CASSRTSGSVNEQFF. V gene TRBV2 combines with J gene TRBJ2-1, with TRBD2 matching 13 bases. Germline loops: CDR1 SNHLY, CDR2 FYNNEI. The ends lost 6 bases at V and 7 bases at J; junction bases unmatched: 6. The CDR3 is 15 residues long.

This clonotype was detected many times. V and J are TRBV7-2 and TRBJ1-3, with 8 bases aligning to TRBD1. The CDR3 is made up of 14 amino acids. V trimming: 3 bases; J trimming: 5 bases; junction bases outside the gene matches: 3. Germline CDR1 is SGHTA and CDR2 is FQGNSA. The CDR3 sequence is CASSLGTGRNTIYF. The CDR3 nucleotides read TGTGCCAGCAGCTTGGGGACAGGTCGAAACACCATATATTTT.

This clonotype was seen many times. This chain joins TRBV19 and TRBJ2-5, with D possibly being TRBD1 (5 bases). Germline CDR1 is LNHDA and CDR2 is SQIVND (reference sequence). This CDR3 comprises 13 residues. V was cut by 4 bases and J by 3 bases, with 9 bases left in between. For the CDR3, the DNA is TGTGCCAGTAGTACCCGACAGAAAGAGACCCAGTACTTC. Protein: CASSTRQKETQYF.

The table lists this clonotype with many counts. V and J are TRBV7-2 and TRBJ2-3; the match to TRBD2 covers 7 bases. The J segment lost 2 bases and the V segment lost 5 bases, leaving 7 bases of the junction unmatched. The CDR3 covers 15 residues. Germline V gene lookup returns CDR1 SGHTA and CDR2 FQGNSA. In nucleotides, the CDR3 is TGTGCCAGCAGCCTCTCGGCGGGGGACACAGATACGCAGTATTTT. This codes for CASSLSAGDTDTQYF.

This clonotype was detected ten times or more. The rearrangement joins TRBV25-1 to TRBJ1-5; D remains unclear. Between the trimmed V and J ends, which lost 9 bases and 2 bases, there was a span of 20 bases. The CDR3 loop spans 16 amino acids. The germline gives CDR1 MGHDK, CDR2 SYGVNS. The CDR3 coding sequence is TGTGCCAGAGTCCGGAAGAAGGGTATCTGCAATCAGCCCCAGCATTTT. Translating it yields CARVRKKGICNQPQHF. Supplemented by reference TRBV25-1 and TRBJ1-5, the full variable domain reads EADIYQTPRYLVIGTGKKITLECSQTMGHDKMYWYQQDPGMELHLIHYSYGVNSTEKGDLSSESTVSRIRTEHFPLTLESARPSHTSQYLCARVRKKGICNQPQHFGDGTRLSIL.

This clonotype has ten or more counts. V is TRBV7-2 and J is TRBJ2-4, with D unclear. The CDR3 contains 16 residues. Germline CDR1 and CDR2: SGHTA and FQGNSA. V dropped 0 bases and J dropped 1 base, with 10 bases sitting between them. For the CDR3, the DNA is TGTGCCAGCAGCTTAGCGCTGGGTAGGGCCAAAAACATTCAGTACTTC. Translating it yields CASSLALGRAKNIQYF.

Only a few counts were recorded for this clonotype. This chain uses TRBV20-1 with TRBJ2-3; perhaps TRBD1 as D (6 bases). Germline loops: CDR1 DFQATT, CDR2 SNEGSKA (reference sequence). This CDR3 is built from 13 residues. Between the trimmed V and J ends, which lost 5 bases and 2 bases, there was a span of 11 bases. In DNA form, the CDR3 reads TGCAGTGCTCGGACAGAGAACACAGATACGCAGTATTTT. It codes for CSARTENTDTQYF.

This clonotype was seen more than once but under ten times. The chain employs TRBV14 and TRBJ2-5; 10 bases line up with TRBD1. The CDR3 covers 14 residues. J was trimmed by 4 bases and V by 5 bases; bases with no gene match: 4. The germline V gene has CDR1 SGHDN and CDR2 FVKESK. The CDR3 DNA follows: TGTGCCAGCAGCTGGGACAGGGGAGGAGAGACCCAGTACTTC. Translating it yields CASSWDRGGETQYF.

The chain uses TRBV20-1 and TRBJ2-2, with 9 bases fitting TRBD1. The junction had 3 bases not matched to a gene; V was cut back by 5 bases and J by 5 bases. The V gene's germline CDR1 is DFQATT and CDR2 SNEGSKA (reference sequence). The CDR3 sequence is 13 residues long. The DNA of the CDR3 is TGCAGTGCTTGGGACAGGGCTACCGGGGAGCTGTTTTTT. It yields the protein CSAWDRATGELFF.

This clonotype occurred a few times. The genes are TRBV6-6 and TRBJ2-7; D possibly corresponds to TRBD1 (5 bases). V was trimmed by 6 bases and J by 3 bases, leaving 12 bases between them. Germline V gives CDR1 MNHNY, CDR2 SVGAGI (reference sequence). This CDR3 has 13 amino acids. CDR3 sequence reads: CASREDRFYEQYF. CDR3 DNA: TGTGCCAGCAGGGAAGACAGATTCTACGAGCAGTACTTC.

The sample holds many counts of this clonotype. V usage is TRBV28 and J usage is TRBJ1-4; no firm D call. Trimming left V 1 base short and J 13 bases short, with 16 bases between. Germline CDR1 MDHEN, CDR2 SYDVKM. CDR3 length: 14 residues. The CDR3, as DNA: TGTGCCAGCAGTTTATCCCGGTTGGGAAGAACACTGTTTTTT. Residues: CASSLSRLGRTLFF.

The chain links TRBV4-1 to TRBJ1-2; D is unclear. V was trimmed by 0 bases and J by 2 bases, leaving 7 bases between them. Germline V gene sequence: CDR1 MGHRA, CDR2 YSYEKL. The CDR3 has 14 amino acids. The CDR3 coding sequence is TGCGCCAGCAGCCAAGAAGTCGAGAACTATGGCTACACCTTC. It encodes CASSQEVENYGYTF.

This clonotype was counted ten times or more. One end of the junction is discordant with germline, which a read error may explain. The rearrangement uses TRBV20-1 and TRBJ1-5; D gene ambiguous. Looked up from germline, CDR1 is DFQATT and CDR2 is SNEGSKA (reference sequence). The CDR3 loop spans 14 amino acids. The CDR3 bases are TGCAGTGCTCGAGAGGCCACAACAAATCAGCCCCAGCATTTT. This codes for CSAREATTNQPQHF.

This clonotype was detected ten times or more. The rearrangement uses TRBV5-1 and TRBJ1-2; possibly TRBD1 for D (6 bases). CDR1 is SGHRS, CDR2 YFSETQ, per germline. Trimming removed 2 bases at V and 8 bases at J, with 13 bases between. The CDR3 has 13 residues. CDR3 coding DNA: TGCGCCAGCAGCTTCGGACAGACGGACGGCTACACCTTC. Its protein product is CASSFGQTDGYTF.

The V gene is TRBV6-1, the J gene TRBJ1-1, with D possibly TRBD1 on 6 matching bases. The V gene's germline CDR1 is MNHNS and CDR2 SASEGT. The germline V and J ends were trimmed by 9 bases and 5 bases, with 16 bases remaining between them. The CDR3 covers 13 residues. CDR3 nucleotides: TGTGCCAGTGTCTACAGGGTAGAGACTGAAGCTTTCTTT. Residues: CASVYRVETEAFF.

This clonotype was detected ten times or more. This chain joins TRBV7-2 and TRBJ1-2; 8 nucleotides match TRBD1. V was clipped by 2 bases and J by 7 bases; unmatched bases: 6. The CDR3 is 14 amino acids. Germline V gives CDR1 SGHTA, CDR2 FQGNSA. This chain's CDR3 is CASSLRGQGAGYTF. CDR3 sequence (DNA): TGTGCCAGCAGCTTAAGGGGGCAGGGGGCTGGCTACACCTTC. Together with reference TRBV7-2 and TRBJ1-2, the CDR3 gives the full variable domain: GAGVSQSPSNKVTEKGKDVELRCDPISGHTALYWYRQSLGQGLEFLIYFQGNSAPDKSGLPSDRFSAERTGGSVSTLTIQRTQQEDSAVYLCASSLRGQGAGYTFGSGTRLTVV.